This T cell receptor beta chain was captured in a study of T cells in localized non-small cell lung cancer. CDR3 size: 14 residues. V lost 6 bases to trimming and J lost 2 bases, with 13 bases between them. Looked up from germline, CDR1 is MRHNA and CDR2 is SNTAGT. Details on this clone: Its antigen is as yet unknown.

Study findings and constraints: Since sequencing was restricted to only one region of the tumor, intratumor heterogeneity remains a possibility. The highest T cell clonality was in uninvolved adjacent lung, above tumor. Within adjacent lung there appeared a median around 60 of the top 100 tumor clones.

Repertoires were generated with immunoSEQ multiplex PCR, while TCRdb's copy carries only in-frame clones and drops some. The data contain tens of thousands of clones, around 90% of them seen just once; the ten biggest clones take up around 2.9%. The sample was peripheral blood, taken before any cancer treatment. The rearrangement uses TRBV6-4 and TRBJ1-1; perhaps TRBD1 as D (5 bases). The clonotype was recovered from a woman aged 40 to 75 with stage I lung adenocarcinoma. CDR3 sequence (DNA): TGTGCCAGCAGCCCGGGTGGGGCTAACACTGAAGCTTTCTTT. Translation: CASSPGGANTEAFF.